This TCR beta chain was captured in a study of T cells after yellow fever vaccination. 5'RACE template switching produced TCR cDNA carrying a universal primer site and UMIs. TCRdb ran MiXCR on the 5' RACE reads and lists one entry per CDR3 protein. This table has some 100,000 distinct CDR3 sequences, more than 7.5% appearing once. Study findings and constraints: Faster peaking, at day 5 versus 15, marked a secondary response that was weaker.

Sequencing was performed on CD8+ T cells not binding an NS4B(214-222) dextramer, sorted from PBMCs, taken around 16 days after the first yellow fever vaccination. The source of this sequence is a man aged 18 to 35 who received the YFV17D yellow fever vaccine.

The CDR3 DNA reads TGCAGTGCCCACAGGGTCGGCGACACTGAAGCTTTCTTT. This gives the protein CSAHRVGDTEAFF. The chain uses TRBV20-1 and TRBJ1-1; perhaps TRBD1 as D (6 bases). Germline CDR1 and CDR2: DFQATT and SNEGSKA (reference sequence). The V and J ends lost 6 bases and 3 bases respectively, with 14 bases between them. The CDR3 runs 13 residues.